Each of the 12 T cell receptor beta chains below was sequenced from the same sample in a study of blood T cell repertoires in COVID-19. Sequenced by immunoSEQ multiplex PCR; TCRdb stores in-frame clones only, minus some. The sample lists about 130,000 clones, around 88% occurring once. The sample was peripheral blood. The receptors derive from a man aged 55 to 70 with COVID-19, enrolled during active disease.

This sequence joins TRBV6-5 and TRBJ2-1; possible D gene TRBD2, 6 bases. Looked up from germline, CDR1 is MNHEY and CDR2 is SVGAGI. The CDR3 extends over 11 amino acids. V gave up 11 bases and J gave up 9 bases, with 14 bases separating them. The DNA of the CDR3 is TGTGCCGCCGGAGGGAGTATTGAGCAGTTCTTC. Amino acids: CAAGGSIEQFF.

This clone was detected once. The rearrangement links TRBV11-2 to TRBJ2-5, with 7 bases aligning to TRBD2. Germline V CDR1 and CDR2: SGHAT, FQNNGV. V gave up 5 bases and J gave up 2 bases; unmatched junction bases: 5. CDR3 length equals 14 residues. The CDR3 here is CASSPGLNQETQYF. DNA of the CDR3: TGTGCCAGCAGCCCGGGACTAAATCAAGAGACCCAGTACTTC. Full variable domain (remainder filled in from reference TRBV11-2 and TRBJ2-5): EAGVAQSPRYKIIEKRQSVAFWCNPISGHATLYWYQQILGQGPKLLIQFQNNGVVDDSQLPKDRFSAERLKGVDSTLKIQPAKLEDSAVYLCASSPGLNQETQYFGPGTRLLVL.

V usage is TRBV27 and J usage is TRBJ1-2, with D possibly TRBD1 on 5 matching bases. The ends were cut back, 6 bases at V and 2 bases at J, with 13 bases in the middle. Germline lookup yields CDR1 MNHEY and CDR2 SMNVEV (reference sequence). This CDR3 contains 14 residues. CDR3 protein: CASRATEANYGYTF. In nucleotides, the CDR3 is TGTGCCAGCAGGGCGACAGAAGCCAACTATGGCTACACCTTC.

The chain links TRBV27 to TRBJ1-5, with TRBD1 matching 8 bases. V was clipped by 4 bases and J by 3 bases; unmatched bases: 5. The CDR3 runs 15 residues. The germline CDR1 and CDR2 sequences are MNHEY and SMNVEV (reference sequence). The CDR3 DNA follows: TGTGCCAGCAGTTCCTGGACAGGGACCAATCAGCCCCAGCATTTT. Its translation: CASSSWTGTNQPQHF.

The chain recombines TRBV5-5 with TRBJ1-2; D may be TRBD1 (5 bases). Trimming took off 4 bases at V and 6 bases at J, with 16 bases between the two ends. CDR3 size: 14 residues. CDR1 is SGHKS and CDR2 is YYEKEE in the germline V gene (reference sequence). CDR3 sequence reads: CASSPGRVSDGYTF. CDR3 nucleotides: TGTGCCAGCAGCCCGGGCAGGGTATCGGATGGCTACACCTTC.

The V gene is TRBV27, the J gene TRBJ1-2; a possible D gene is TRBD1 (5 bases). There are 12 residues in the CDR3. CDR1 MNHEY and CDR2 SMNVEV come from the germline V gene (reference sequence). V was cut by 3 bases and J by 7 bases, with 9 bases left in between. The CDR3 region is CASSFPGLGYTF. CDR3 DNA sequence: TGTGCCAGCAGTTTCCCAGGGCTTGGCTACACCTTC.

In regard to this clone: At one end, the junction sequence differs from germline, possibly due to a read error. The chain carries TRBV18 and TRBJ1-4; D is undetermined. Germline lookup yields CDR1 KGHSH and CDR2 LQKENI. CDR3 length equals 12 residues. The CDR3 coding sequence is TGTGCCAGCTCGCCACCGGAGGGAAAACTGTTTTTT. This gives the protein CASSPPEGKLFF.

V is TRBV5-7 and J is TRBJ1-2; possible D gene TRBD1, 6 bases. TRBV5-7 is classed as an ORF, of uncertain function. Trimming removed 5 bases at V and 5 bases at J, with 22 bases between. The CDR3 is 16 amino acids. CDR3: CASRSYTGRPKYGYTF. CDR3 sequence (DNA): TGTGCCAGCAGGAGTTATACAGGGCGGCCCAAGTATGGCTACACCTTC.

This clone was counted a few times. In DNA, the CDR3 is TGTGCCAGCTCACCCAAACGCCCCCGCAGCCCAGGGTCCCGTAATGAGCAGTTCTTC. As protein: CASSPKRPRSPGSRNEQFF. The rearrangement joins TRBV18 to TRBJ2-1; a possible D gene is TRBD1 (5 bases). The germline V gene has CDR1 KGHSH and CDR2 LQKENI. The V and J ends lost 3 bases and 7 bases respectively, with 28 bases between them. This CDR3 is built from 19 residues. The complete variable domain, with remaining parts taken from reference TRBV18 and TRBJ2-1, reads NAGVMQNPRHLVRRRGQEARLRCSPMKGHSHVYWYRQLPEEGLKFMVYLQKENIIDESGMPKERFSAEFPKEGPSILRIQQVVRGDSAAYFCASSPKRPRSPGSRNEQFFGPGTRLTVL.

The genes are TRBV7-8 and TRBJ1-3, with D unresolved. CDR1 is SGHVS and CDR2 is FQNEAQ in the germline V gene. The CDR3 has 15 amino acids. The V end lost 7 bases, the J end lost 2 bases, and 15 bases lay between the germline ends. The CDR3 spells CASTPSLSPGNTIYF. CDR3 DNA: TGTGCCAGCACCCCTTCATTAAGCCCTGGAAACACCATATATTTT.

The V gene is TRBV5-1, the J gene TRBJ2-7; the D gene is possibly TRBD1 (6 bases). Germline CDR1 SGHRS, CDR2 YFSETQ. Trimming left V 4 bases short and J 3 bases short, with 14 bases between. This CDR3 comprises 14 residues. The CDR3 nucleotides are TGCGCCAGCAGCCCTCGGGACACCGGCTACGAGCAGTACTTC. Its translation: CASSPRDTGYEQYF.

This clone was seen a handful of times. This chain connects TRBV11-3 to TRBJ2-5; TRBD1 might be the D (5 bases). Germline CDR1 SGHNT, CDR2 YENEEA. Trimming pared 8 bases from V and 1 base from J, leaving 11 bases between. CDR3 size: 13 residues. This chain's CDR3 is CASSSGPQETQYF. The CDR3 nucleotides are TGTGCCAGCTCCTCAGGGCCCCAAGAGACCCAGTACTTC.